This T cell receptor beta chain came from a study of blood T cell repertoires in COVID-19 (dated by TCRdb to 2018 to 2020). About the full investigation: Samples covering the acute and convalescent phases of COVID-19 were provided by collaborators in the United States, Italy and Spain. Samples were obtained from the ongoing ImmuneRACE study (first 160 participants) and from over 1,000 subjects provided by 6 global collaborators. Deeply sampled blood TCRbeta repertoires from subjects exposed to, actively infected with, or recovered from COVID-19 were included in the dataset. Nearly every sample came with metadata listing a de-identified subject ID, COVID-19 status, age in years and sex. The repertoires were made available in a free public database intended to serve as a resource for research on the immune response to SARS-CoV-2. Where available, HLA class I and class II types were taken from metadata supplied by the sample provider and were not determined by assay-based typing. The material from the prospective study consisted of cDNA or gDNA derived from T cells, B-cell-depleted T cells, or PBMCs.

Results and caveats for the whole study, not just this receptor: The quantity of clinical and demographic metadata differed by source and by participant and was supplied without curation.

TCRbeta CDR3 regions were amplified from genomic DNA using the immunoSEQ Assay, a bias-controlled multiplex PCR. Turning to the authors' computational methods: The number of nucleated cells in each sample was estimated from the amplification of reference gene primers within the assay. To quantify the absolute abundance of each unique TCRbeta CDR3 rearrangement, sequence reads were collapsed and filtered. For each sample, productive Simpson clonality was calculated by taking the square root of Simpson's diversity index across productive rearrangements. TCRdb took over this immuneACCESS table, retaining in-frame rearrangements with V and J assigned. Such tables are incomplete; in checked studies, under half of the missing clones stem from an unresolved V gene, and the remainder is unexplained. D and trimming come from the DNA, and the V and J calls and clone size come from that table. The sample yields about 180,000 clones; roughly 75% were counted once. The ten top clones hold around 7% of the sample.

As regards this clone: Its cognate antigen has yet to be identified. No base qualities exist here, and no much larger clone lies one base off it.

Collaborating institutions collected whole blood in K2EDTA tubes following their own protocols. For TCRbeta analysis, collaborators shipped samples in one of three forms: frozen whole blood, isolated PBMCs, or DNA extracted from either of those sample types. CDR1 and CDR2, per the germline V gene, are LGHNA and YNFKEQ. V sheds 1 base and J sheds 1 base, leaving 16 bases between their ends. Including cysteine and phenylalanine, the CDR3 has 17 amino acids. Only the CDR3 portion is preserved as DNA: 51 bases, with reading frame beginning at the first base. This chain joins TRBV4-2 to TRBJ2-5; D gene: possibly TRBD1, on 6 matching bases. Sequenced: peripheral blood. This receptor was obtained from a man between 65 and 79 years old with active or convalescent COVID-19. The DNA sequence reads TGTGCCAGCAGCCAAGGGAAGGGGGACCAGAGCCAAGAGACCCAGTACTTC. This translates into CASSQGKGDQSQETQYF.